Listed below are T cell receptor beta chains from one sample, sequenced in a study of PD-L1 blockade in urothelial cancer. Clones were read by immunoSEQ multiplex PCR, and TCRdb kept only the in-frame ones, dropping some. The repertoire holds some 30,000 clones, around 87% seen once, with around 1.9% in the top ten. The sequenced sample was PBMCs, obtained around atezolizumab (anti-PD-L1) treatment. Receptors were obtained from a man aged 45 to 65 with urothelial cancer. The CDR3 runs from the conserved cysteine through the conserved F or W. Each record gives: V gene, J gene, CDR3 protein.

TRBV14	TRBJ1-1	CASSLHKNTEAFF
TRBV15	TRBJ2-5	CATSRMGGLAGGRETQYF
TRBV19	TRBJ1-2	CASSIWKTGGYTF
TRBV27	TRBJ1-2	CASSPRNSGTSYGYTF
TRBV14	TRBJ2-7	CASSRRNSQSYEQYF
TRBV7-3	TRBJ2-2	CATSRGGDTGELFF
TRBV5-1	TRBJ2-5	CASSSFGTGGKEETQYF
TRBV23-1	TRBJ1-5	CASSQSETGCNQPQHF
TRBV5-1	TRBJ2-2	CASSIDSGMTGELFF
TRBV11-2	TRBJ2-7	CASSLGGQRPYEQYF
TRBV2	TRBJ2-7	CASSRISIPGLAGEADEQYF
TRBV9	TRBJ2-3	CASSVGAGLDTQYF
TRBV14	TRBJ2-4	CASSLGGIGKNIQYF
TRBV5-1	TRBJ1-6	CASSLVQGSYNSPLHF
TRBV10-3	TRBJ2-7	CAISELKGGYEQYF
TRBV5-6	TRBJ2-5	CASSYRGLETQYF
TRBV7-6	TRBJ2-5	CASSPRTAKETQYF
TRBV5-4	TRBJ2-1	CASSPSPGTSANEQFF
TRBV7-6	TRBJ2-1	CASSLVRGLGLAGGQDEQFF
TRBV28	TRBJ2-7	CASRQTGGSDEQYF
TRBV5-6	TRBJ1-1	CASSFAGSNEAFF
TRBV2	TRBJ1-5	CASSLGQASNQPQHF
TRBV4-3	TRBJ1-5	CASSQGGGSNQPQHF
TRBV2	TRBJ1-2	CASRSKGPRYGYTF
TRBV9	TRBJ2-1	CASSGRGSPNEQFF
TRBV18	NA	CASSPLGSYEQYF
TRBV11-2	TRBJ2-1	CASSLERNEQFF
TRBV6-4	TRBJ2-7	CATRQGGCEQYF
TRBV28	TRBJ1-5	CASRWDRLSNQPQHF
TRBV7-3	TRBJ2-1	CASSRGLSYNEQFF
TRBV19	TRBJ1-5	CASSVRGGQPQHF
TRBV5-1	TRBJ2-2	CASSLGNSGNTGELFF
TRBV4-3	TRBJ1-2	CASSQEMKHRGGYTF
TRBV7-9	TRBJ1-1	CASSFSGGNTEAFF
TRBV6-1	TRBJ1-3	CASAPGVGNTIYF
TRBV6-5	TRBJ2-7	CASSPAGTNYEQYF
TRBV9	TRBJ2-3	CASSAGTGYTDTQYF